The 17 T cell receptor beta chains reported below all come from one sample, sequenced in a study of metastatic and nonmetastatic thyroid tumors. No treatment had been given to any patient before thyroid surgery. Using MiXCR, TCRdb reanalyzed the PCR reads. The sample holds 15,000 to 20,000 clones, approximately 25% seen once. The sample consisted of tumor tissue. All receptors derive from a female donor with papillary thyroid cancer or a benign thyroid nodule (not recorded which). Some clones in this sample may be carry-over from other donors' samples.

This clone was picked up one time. The CDR3 nucleotides are TGTGCCAGCAGCTTAGAGCCCGGGACAGTTTACAATGAGCAGTTCTTC. It specifies CASSLEPGTVYNEQFF. The rearrangement joins TRBV11-2 to TRBJ2-1, with TRBD1 matching over 7 bases. Germline trimming cut 0 bases from V and 4 bases from J; bases unmatched to any gene: 6. Germline assignment: CDR1 SGHAT and CDR2 FQNNGV. The CDR3 has 16 residues.

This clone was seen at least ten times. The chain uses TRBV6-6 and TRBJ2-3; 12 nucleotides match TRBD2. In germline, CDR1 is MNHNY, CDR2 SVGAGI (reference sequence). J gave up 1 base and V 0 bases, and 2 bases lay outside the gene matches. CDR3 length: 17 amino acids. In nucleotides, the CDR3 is TGTGCCAGCAGTTACTCGACTAGCGGGGGCCGCACAGATACGCAGTATTTT. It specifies CASSYSTSGGRTDTQYF.

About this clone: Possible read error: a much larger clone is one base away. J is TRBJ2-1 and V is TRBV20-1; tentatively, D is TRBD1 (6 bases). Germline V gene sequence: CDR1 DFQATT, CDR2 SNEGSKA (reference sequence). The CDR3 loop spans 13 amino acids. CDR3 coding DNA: TGCAGTTCTAGAGGGGGACCTTACAATGAGCAGTTCTTC. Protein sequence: CSSRGGPYNEQFF.

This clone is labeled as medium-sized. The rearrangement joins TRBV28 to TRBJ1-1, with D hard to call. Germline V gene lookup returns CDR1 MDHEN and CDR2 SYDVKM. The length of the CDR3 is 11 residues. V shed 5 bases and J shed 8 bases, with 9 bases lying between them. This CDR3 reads CASSTTLEAFF. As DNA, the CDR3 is TGTGCCAGCAGTACGACCCTGGAAGCTTTCTTT. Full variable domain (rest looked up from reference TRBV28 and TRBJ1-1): DVKVTQSSRYLVKRTGEKVFLECVQDMDHENMFWYRQDPGLGLRLIYFSYDVKMKEKGDIPEGYSVSREKKERFSLILESASTNQTSMYLCASSTTLEAFFGQGTRLTVV.

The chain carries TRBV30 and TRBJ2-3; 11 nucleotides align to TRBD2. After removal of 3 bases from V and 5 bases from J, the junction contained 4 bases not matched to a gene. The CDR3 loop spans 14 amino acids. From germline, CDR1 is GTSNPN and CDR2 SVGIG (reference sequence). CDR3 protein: CAWRLSGGVDTQYF. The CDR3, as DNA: TGTGCCTGGAGGCTTAGCGGGGGGGTAGATACGCAGTATTTT.

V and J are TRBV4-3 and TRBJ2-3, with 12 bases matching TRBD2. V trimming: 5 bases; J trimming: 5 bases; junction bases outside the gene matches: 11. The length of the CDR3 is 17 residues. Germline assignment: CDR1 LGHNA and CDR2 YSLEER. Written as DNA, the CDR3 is TGCGCCAGCAGCTTGGGTGCGTCTAGCGGGAGGGAAGATACGCAGTATTTT. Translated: CASSLGASSGREDTQYF.

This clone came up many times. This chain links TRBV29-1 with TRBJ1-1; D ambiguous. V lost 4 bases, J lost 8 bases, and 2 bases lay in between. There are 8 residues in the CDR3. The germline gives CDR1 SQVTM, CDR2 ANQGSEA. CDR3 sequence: CSVGEAFF. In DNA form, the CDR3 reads TGCAGCGTTGGAGAAGCTTTCTTT.

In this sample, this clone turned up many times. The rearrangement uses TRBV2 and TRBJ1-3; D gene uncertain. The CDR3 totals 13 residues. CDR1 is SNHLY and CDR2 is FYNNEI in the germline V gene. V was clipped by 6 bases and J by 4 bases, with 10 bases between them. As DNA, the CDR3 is TGTGCCAGCAGCCAACCACGGGGAAACACCATATATTTT. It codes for CASSQPRGNTIYF. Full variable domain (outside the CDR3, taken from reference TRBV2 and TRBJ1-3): EPEVTQTPSHQVTQMGQEVILRCVPISNHLYFYWYRQILGQKVEFLVSFYNNEISEKSEIFDDQFSVERPDGSNFTLKIRSTKLEDSAMYFCASSQPRGNTIYFGEGSWLTVV.

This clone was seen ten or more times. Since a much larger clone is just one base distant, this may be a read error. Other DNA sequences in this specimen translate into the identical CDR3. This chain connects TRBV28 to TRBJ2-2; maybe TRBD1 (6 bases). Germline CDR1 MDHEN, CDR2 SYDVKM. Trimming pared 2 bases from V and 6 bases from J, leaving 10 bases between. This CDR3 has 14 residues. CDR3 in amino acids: CASSLTGLPGELFF. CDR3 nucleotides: TGTGCCAGCAGTTTAACAGGGCTCCCCGGGGAGCTGTTTTTT. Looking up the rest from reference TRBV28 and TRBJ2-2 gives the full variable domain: DVKVTQSSRYLVKRTGEKVFLECVQDMDHENMFWYRQDPGLGLRLIYFSYDVKMKEKGDIPEGYSVSREKKERFSLILESASTNQTSMYLCASSLTGLPGELFFGEGSRLTVL.

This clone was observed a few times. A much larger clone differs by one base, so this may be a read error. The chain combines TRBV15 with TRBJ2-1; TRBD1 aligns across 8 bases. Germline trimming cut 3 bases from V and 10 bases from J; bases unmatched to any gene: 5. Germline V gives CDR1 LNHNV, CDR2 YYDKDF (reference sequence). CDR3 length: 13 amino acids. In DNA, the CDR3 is TGTGCCACCAGCAGTGACAGGGGAGGCGAGCAGTTCTTC. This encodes CATSSDRGGEQFF.

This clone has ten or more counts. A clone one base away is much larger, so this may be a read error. Here the CDR3 DNA reads TGCGCCAGCAGCTTTCATGGCTACACCTTC. It is translated as CASSFHGYTF. The chain recombines TRBV5-1 with TRBJ1-2; no clear D. CDR1 SGHRS and CDR2 YFSETQ come from the germline V gene. The V end was cut by 2 bases, the J end by 6 bases, with 2 bases between. The CDR3 is 10 residues long.

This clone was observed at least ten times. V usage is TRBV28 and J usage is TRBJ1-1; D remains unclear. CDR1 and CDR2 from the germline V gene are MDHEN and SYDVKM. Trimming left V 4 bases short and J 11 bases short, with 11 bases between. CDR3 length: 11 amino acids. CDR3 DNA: TGTGCCAGCAGTTCCCGGGCGGGTGCTTTCTTT. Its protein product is CASSSRAGAFF.

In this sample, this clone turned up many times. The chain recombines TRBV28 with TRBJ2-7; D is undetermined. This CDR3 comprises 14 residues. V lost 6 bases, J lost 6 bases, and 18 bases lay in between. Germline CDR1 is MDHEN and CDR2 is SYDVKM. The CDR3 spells CASSQPSDWGEQYF. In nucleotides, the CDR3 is TGTGCCAGCAGCCAACCGAGTGATTGGGGCGAGCAGTACTTC.

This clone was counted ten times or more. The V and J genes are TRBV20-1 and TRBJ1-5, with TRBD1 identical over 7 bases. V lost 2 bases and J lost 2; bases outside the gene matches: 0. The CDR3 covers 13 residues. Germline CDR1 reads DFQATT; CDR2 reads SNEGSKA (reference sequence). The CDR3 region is CSARQGGNQPQHF. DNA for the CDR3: TGCAGTGCTAGACAGGGGGGCAATCAGCCCCAGCATTTT.

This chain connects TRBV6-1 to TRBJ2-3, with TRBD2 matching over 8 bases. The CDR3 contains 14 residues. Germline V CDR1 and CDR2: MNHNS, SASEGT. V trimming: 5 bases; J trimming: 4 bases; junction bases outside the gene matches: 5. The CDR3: CASSIRTSSDTQYF. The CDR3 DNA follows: TGTGCCAGCAGTATTCGGACTAGCTCAGATACGCAGTATTTT.

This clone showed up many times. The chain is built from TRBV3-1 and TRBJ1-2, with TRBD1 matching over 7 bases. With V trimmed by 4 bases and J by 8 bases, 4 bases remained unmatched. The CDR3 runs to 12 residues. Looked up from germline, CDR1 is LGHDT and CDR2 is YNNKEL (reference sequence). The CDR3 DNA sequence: TGTGCCAGCAGCCTAGGACAGGAGGGCTACACCTTC. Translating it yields CASSLGQEGYTF.

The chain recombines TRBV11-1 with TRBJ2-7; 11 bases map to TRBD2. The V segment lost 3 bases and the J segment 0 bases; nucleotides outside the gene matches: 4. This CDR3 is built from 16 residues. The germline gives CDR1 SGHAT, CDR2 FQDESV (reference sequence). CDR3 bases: TGTGCCAGCAGCTTGGTTCTAGCGGGGGGCTCCTACGAGCAGTACTTC. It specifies CASSLVLAGGSYEQYF.